The present entry profiles one TCR beta chain with its context. The entry originates in a study of T cell changes during pregnancy in multiple sclerosis. Generated by immunoSEQ multiplex PCR, the TCRdb table keeps only in-frame clones and is missing some. Of approximately 70,000 clones listed, approximately 88% were seen once; the top ten hold 0.7% to 0.9%. Germline-derived CDR1 and CDR2 are SGHRS and YFSETQ. The length of the CDR3 is 14 residues. The ends lost 4 bases at V and 1 base at J; junction bases unmatched: 3. The sequencing here drew on peripheral blood, taken in the first trimester of pregnancy. The chain uses TRBV5-1 and TRBJ2-7; 9 nucleotides line up with TRBD1. The sequence derives from a female donor in good health, enrolled as a control in a pregnancy study. CDR3 sequence (DNA): TGCGCCAGCAGCGTCGGGACAGGGTCCTACGAGCAGTACTTC. This encodes CASSVGTGSYEQYF.